The present T cell receptor (beta chain) was sequenced within a study of cytomegalovirus exposure and HLA in healthy donors. Overall study findings and caveats: The study had only CMV serostatus as immune exposure information. A reported reduction in N-insertions relative to the approximately 640-donor mean was seen in an Asian-associated ancestry cluster in a later analysis. In a later analysis, HLA-associated beta chains showed higher expansion and lower generation probabilities than comparable chains. Confirmation in vitro established that three CMV-associated chains were specific for CMV antigens.

It was with 60 Vbeta and 13 Jbeta primers that the PCR ran. Method: immunoSEQ multiplex PCR; TCRdb's copy keeps in-frame clones and lacks some. Of some 150,000 clones in the sample, roughly four fifths were seen once. Turning to this clone: The target antigen is unknown.

This receptor was identified in a man aged 45-65 years in good health and CMV-seropositive. What was sequenced was PBMCs.

Here the CDR3 reads CASSPQQGAQETQYF. The CDR3 nucleotides read TGTGCCAGCTCACCCCAACAGGGAGCCCAAGAGACCCAGTACTTC. This chain links TRBV18 with TRBJ2-5; D possibly corresponds to TRBD1 (6 bases). The CDR3 has 15 residues. Germline V gene data show CDR1 as KGHSH and CDR2 as LQKENI. Trimming stripped 3 bases from V and 1 base from J, with 12 bases between.